These 19 T cell receptor beta chains originate from one sample sequenced in a study of graft-versus-host responses after intestinal transplantation. Which antigens these TCRs recognize remains unknown. The assay was immunoSEQ multiplex PCR, and TCRdb's table has in-frame clones only and misses some. The sample records some 140,000 clones, 85% to 95% being singletons. The sequencing here drew on unstimulated CD4+ T cells sorted from spleen or lymph node cells, taken before intestinal transplant. The receptors derive from a human donor who received an intestinal transplant.

This chain joins TRBV7-3 and TRBJ1-1; maybe TRBD1 (5 bases). Trimming removed 2 bases at V and 4 bases at J, with 8 bases between. The CDR3 covers 13 residues. Germline CDR1 and CDR2: SGHTA and FQGTGA. CDR3 sequence: CASSLPGVTEAFF. CDR3 DNA sequence: TGTGCCAGCAGCTTACCGGGGGTCACTGAAGCTTTCTTT.

The chain recombines TRBV2 with TRBJ1-5; D is ambiguous. Trimming left V 7 bases short and J 0 bases short, with 7 bases between. The CDR3 extends over 13 amino acids. Germline CDR1 and CDR2: SNHLY and FYNNEI. The CDR3 nucleotides are TGTGCCAGCAACACGTATAGCAATCAGCCCCAGCATTTT. Protein sequence: CASNTYSNQPQHF.

The chain uses TRBV7-2 and TRBJ2-1; 11 nucleotides align to TRBD1. Trimming removed 5 bases from V and 6 bases from J; junction bases left unmatched: 6. CDR1 and CDR2 from the germline V gene are SGHTA and FQGNSA. The CDR3 is 15 residues long. The CDR3 protein is CASSPRDRGVNEQFF. CDR3 nucleotides: TGTGCCAGCAGCCCAAGGGACAGGGGGGTCAATGAGCAGTTCTTC. Drawing the rest from reference TRBV7-2 and TRBJ2-1, the complete variable domain is GAGVSQSPSNKVTEKGKDVELRCDPISGHTALYWYRQSLGQGLEFLIYFQGNSAPDKSGLPSDRFSAERTGGSVSTLTIQRTQQEDSAVYLCASSPRDRGVNEQFFGPGTRLTVL.

The chain is built from TRBV28 and TRBJ2-1; 8 bases map to TRBD2. CDR1 is MDHEN and CDR2 is SYDVKM in the germline V gene. V trimming: 1 base; J trimming: 5 bases; junction bases outside the gene matches: 7. CDR3 length: 16 residues. CDR3 nucleotides: TGTGCCAGCAGTTTATACCAGCGGGAGCCCGACAATGAGCAGTTCTTC. Protein sequence: CASSLYQREPDNEQFF.

The CDR3 loop reads CASSPMGTGNQPQHF. The CDR3 region has the DNA TGTGCCAGCAGTCCGATGGGGACAGGGAATCAGCCCCAGCATTTT. V usage is TRBV6-1 and J usage is TRBJ1-5, with TRBD1 matching over 9 bases. Germline V gene lookup returns CDR1 MNHNS and CDR2 SASEGT. V lost 5 bases and J lost 4; bases outside the gene matches: 6. CDR3 length: 15 amino acids.

The chain has TRBV30 and TRBJ1-1; a possible D gene is TRBD1 (5 bases). The CDR3 has 10 amino acids. Germline V gene sequence: CDR1 GTSNPN, CDR2 SVGIG (reference sequence). V was pared by 8 bases and J by 5 bases, with 9 bases between. The CDR3 DNA follows: TGTGCCGGGGGTAGGACTGAAGCTTTCTTT. It translates to CAGGRTEAFF.

V usage is TRBV7-2 and J usage is TRBJ2-2; D gene uncertain. Trimming removed 1 base from V and 8 bases from J, with 8 bases in between. This CDR3 is 13 amino acids long. CDR1 and CDR2 (germline): SGHTA, FQGNSA. In DNA, the CDR3 is TGTGCCAGCAGCTTAGTGGTGGGTGGGGAGCTGTTTTTT. Protein product: CASSLVVGGELFF.

This rearrangement joins TRBV14 to TRBJ2-7, with 9 bases fitting TRBD2. The CDR3 contains 14 residues. Trimming took 5 bases from V and 3 from J; bases not matched to a gene: 5. The V gene's germline CDR1 is SGHDN and CDR2 FVKESK. The CDR3 coding sequence is TGTGCCAGCAGCGTTCGACTAGCGGACTACGAGCAGTACTTC. It specifies CASSVRLADYEQYF.

This chain connects TRBV28 to TRBJ2-3, with 7 bases fitting TRBD2. Germline CDR1 reads MDHEN; CDR2 reads SYDVKM. V was clipped by 6 bases and J by 1 base; unmatched bases: 7. The CDR3 sequence is 15 residues long. The CDR3 protein is CASSQALAGTDTQYF. In DNA form, the CDR3 reads TGTGCCAGCAGCCAAGCTCTAGCGGGCACAGATACGCAGTATTTT. Full variable domain (remainder filled in from reference TRBV28 and TRBJ2-3): DVKVTQSSRYLVKRTGEKVFLECVQDMDHENMFWYRQDPGLGLRLIYFSYDVKMKEKGDIPEGYSVSREKKERFSLILESASTNQTSMYLCASSQALAGTDTQYFGPGTRLTVL.

This rearrangement joins TRBV2 to TRBJ2-1; D possibly corresponds to TRBD2 (6 bases). V lost 4 bases to trimming and J lost 3 bases, with 13 bases between them. Germline CDR1 and CDR2: SNHLY and FYNNEI. The CDR3 sequence is 15 residues long. In DNA form, the CDR3 reads TGTGCCAGCAGTGGACGTCCGGGACTCTACAATGAGCAGTTCTTC. Translating it yields CASSGRPGLYNEQFF.

The chain recombines TRBV9 with TRBJ2-5; TRBD1 might be the D (6 bases). V was cut by 2 bases and J by 0 bases, with 8 bases left in between. This CDR3 has 14 amino acids. The germline CDR1 and CDR2 sequences are SGDLS and YYNGEE. CDR3 nucleotides: TGTGCCAGCAGCGTTGGGGACAACCAAGAGACCCAGTACTTC. Translating it yields CASSVGDNQETQYF.

The chain carries TRBV5-1 and TRBJ2-5; 7 bases agree with TRBD2. V lost 4 bases to trimming and J lost 5 bases; unmatched junction nucleotides: 2. The germline CDR1 and CDR2 sequences are SGHRS and YFSETQ. The CDR3 spans 12 residues. The CDR3 DNA is TGCGCCAGCAGCCCCGGGGGGGAGACCCAGTACTTC. Translation: CASSPGGETQYF.

The V and J genes are TRBV20-1 and TRBJ2-7; D unclear. This CDR3 has 11 amino acids. Germline loops: CDR1 DFQATT, CDR2 SNEGSKA (reference sequence). V was pared by 5 bases and J by 3 bases, with 8 bases between. CDR3 region: CSALWVYEQYF. CDR3 DNA sequence: TGCAGTGCTCTATGGGTCTACGAGCAGTACTTC.

This rearrangement joins TRBV5-1 to TRBJ2-5; D is ambiguous. V gave up 4 bases and J gave up 5 bases, with 12 bases separating them. The CDR3 runs 13 residues. Germline CDR1 and CDR2: SGHRS and YFSETQ. The CDR3 region has the DNA TGCGCCAGCAGCCCCGGACCCAGGGAGACCCAGTACTTC. Protein product: CASSPGPRETQYF.

The CDR3 nucleotides read TGCGCCAGCCGACAGCAGGGGTCTGACTTCAATCAGCCCCAGCATTTT. Translation: CASRQQGSDFNQPQHF. V and J are TRBV23-1 and TRBJ1-5; D possibly corresponds to TRBD1 (6 bases). TRBV23-1 is identified as an open reading frame with a role that is uncertain. This CDR3 spans 16 amino acids. V was trimmed by 8 bases and J by 3 bases, leaving 20 bases between them.

The chain carries TRBV28 and TRBJ2-7; 8 bases are shared with TRBD2. The ends lost 6 bases at V and 9 bases at J; junction bases unmatched: 16. The CDR3 runs 15 residues. CDR1 MDHEN and CDR2 SYDVKM come from the germline V gene. The CDR3 sequence is CASSLGLAGPYGQYF. CDR3 coding DNA: TGTGCCAGCAGCCTGGGTCTAGCGGGCCCCTATGGGCAGTACTTC.

This clone was counted once. The genes are TRBV21-1 and TRBJ1-5. TRBV21-1 counts as a pseudogene. The CDR3 covers 14 residues. CDR3 protein: CASNHPYSNQPQHF. DNA for the CDR3: TGTGCCAGCAACCATCCTTATAGCAATCAGCCCCAGCATTTT.

The gene calls are TRBV9 and TRBJ1-5; D is possibly TRBD1 (6 bases). V was shortened by 4 bases and J by 0 bases, with 11 bases between the two germline ends. The germline V gene has CDR1 SGDLS and CDR2 YYNGEE. The CDR3 is made up of 15 amino acids. The CDR3 DNA is TGTGCCAGCAGCCCGGACAGTTATAGCAATCAGCCCCAGCATTTT. Protein sequence: CASSPDSYSNQPQHF.

This clone was recorded only once. The same CDR3 can be traced to other DNA sequences in this sample. The V and J genes are TRBV9 and TRBJ2-2; D is undetermined. This CDR3 has 15 amino acids. Trimming took off 0 bases at V and 6 bases at J, with 12 bases between the two ends. CDR1 and CDR2 (germline): SGDLS, YYNGEE. This chain's CDR3 is CASSVGTSPAGELFF. The CDR3 nucleotides read TGTGCCAGCAGCGTAGGGACCTCCCCGGCCGGGGAGCTGTTTTTT. The full variable domain, with the rest looked up from reference TRBV9 and TRBJ2-2, is DSGVTQTPKHLITATGQRVTLRCSPRSGDLSVYWYQQSLDQGLQFLIQYYNGEERAKGNILERFSAQQFPDLHSELNLSSLELGDSALYFCASSVGTSPAGELFFGEGSRLTVL.